This paragraph covers one T cell receptor (beta chain) sequence. This record belongs to a study of PD-1 blockade in classical Hodgkin lymphoma. Here immunoSEQ multiplex PCR was the method, and the copy in TCRdb shows in-frame clones only, minus some. The data hold 30,000 to 35,000 clones, with 75% to 85% observed a single time. With no exception, relapse followed autologous stem cell transplantation in all patients, and brentuximab vedotin exposure varied. The V gene's germline CDR1 is SGHDT and CDR2 YYEEEE. Trimming stripped 4 bases from V and 0 bases from J, with 10 bases between. The CDR3 extends over 14 amino acids.

This chain connects TRBV5-6 to TRBJ1-1; D might be TRBD1 (5 bases). The sequence came from a human donor with classical Hodgkin lymphoma. The sequencing here drew on peripheral blood mononuclear cells (PBMCs), taken at baseline. Here the CDR3 reads CASSPQDLNTEAFF. CDR3 bases: TGTGCCAGCAGCCCACAGGATTTGAACACTGAAGCTTTCTTT. The full variable domain, completed using reference TRBV5-6 and TRBJ1-1, is DAGVTQSPTHLIKTRGQQVTLRCSPKSGHDTVSWYQQALGQGPQFIFQYYEEEERQRGNFPDRFSGHQFPNYSSELNVNALLLGDSALYLCASSPQDLNTEAFFGQGTRLTVV.